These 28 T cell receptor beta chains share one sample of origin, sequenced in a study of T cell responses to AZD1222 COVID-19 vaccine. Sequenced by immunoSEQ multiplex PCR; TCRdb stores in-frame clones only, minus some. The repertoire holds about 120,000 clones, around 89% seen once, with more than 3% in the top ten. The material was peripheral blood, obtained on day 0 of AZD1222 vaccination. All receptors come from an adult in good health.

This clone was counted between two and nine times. The DNA for the CDR3 is TGTGCCACGGACGCGGGAATTAACTATGGCTACACCTTC. Amino acids: CATDAGINYGYTF. The chain employs TRBV28 and TRBJ1-2, with D hard to call. The CDR3 has 13 residues. From germline, CDR1 is MDHEN and CDR2 SYDVKM. The V gene lost 10 bases and the J gene lost 1 base, with 13 bases spanning the gap.

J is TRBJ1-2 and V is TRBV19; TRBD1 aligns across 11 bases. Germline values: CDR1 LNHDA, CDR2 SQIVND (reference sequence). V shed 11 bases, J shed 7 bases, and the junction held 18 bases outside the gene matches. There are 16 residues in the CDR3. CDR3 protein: CALLQSEGQGAGGYTF. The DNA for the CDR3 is TGTGCCCTACTCCAGTCGGAAGGACAGGGGGCCGGTGGCTACACCTTC.

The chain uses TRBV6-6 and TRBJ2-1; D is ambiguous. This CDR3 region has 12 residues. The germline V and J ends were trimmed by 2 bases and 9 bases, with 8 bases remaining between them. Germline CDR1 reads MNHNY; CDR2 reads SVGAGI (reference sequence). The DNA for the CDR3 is TGTGCCAGCAGTTACCCGTCAGGTGAGCAGTTCTTC. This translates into CASSYPSGEQFF.

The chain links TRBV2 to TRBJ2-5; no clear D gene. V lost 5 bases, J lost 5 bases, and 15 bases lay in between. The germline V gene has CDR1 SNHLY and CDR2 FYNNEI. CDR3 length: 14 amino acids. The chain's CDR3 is CASSRRVIGETQYF. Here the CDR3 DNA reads TGTGCCAGCAGTCGAAGAGTGATCGGGGAGACCCAGTACTTC.

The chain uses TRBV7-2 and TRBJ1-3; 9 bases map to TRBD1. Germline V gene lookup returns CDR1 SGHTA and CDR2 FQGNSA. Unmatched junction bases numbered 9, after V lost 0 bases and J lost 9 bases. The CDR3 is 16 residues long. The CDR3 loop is CASSLARDRVKSTIYF. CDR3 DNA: TGTGCCAGCAGCTTAGCGCGGGACAGGGTGAAGAGCACCATATATTTT.

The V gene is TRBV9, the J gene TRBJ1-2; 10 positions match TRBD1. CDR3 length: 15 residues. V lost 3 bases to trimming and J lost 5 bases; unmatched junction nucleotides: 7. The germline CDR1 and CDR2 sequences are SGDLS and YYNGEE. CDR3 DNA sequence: TGTGCCAGCAGCGCGAGTGACAGGGGGCCTTATGGCTACACCTTC. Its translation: CASSASDRGPYGYTF.

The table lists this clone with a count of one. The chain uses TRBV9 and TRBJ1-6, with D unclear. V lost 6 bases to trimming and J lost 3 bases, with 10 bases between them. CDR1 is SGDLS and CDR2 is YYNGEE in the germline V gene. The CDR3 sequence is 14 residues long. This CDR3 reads CASTLGDYNSPLHF. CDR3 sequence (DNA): TGTGCCAGCACACTAGGAGACTATAATTCACCCCTCCACTTT.

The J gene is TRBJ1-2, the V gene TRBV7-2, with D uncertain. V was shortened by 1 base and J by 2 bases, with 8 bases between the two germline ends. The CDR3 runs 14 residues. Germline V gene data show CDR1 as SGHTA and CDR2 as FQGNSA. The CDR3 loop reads CASSLGSQNYGYTF. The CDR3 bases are TGTGCCAGCAGCTTAGGGTCTCAGAACTATGGCTACACCTTC.

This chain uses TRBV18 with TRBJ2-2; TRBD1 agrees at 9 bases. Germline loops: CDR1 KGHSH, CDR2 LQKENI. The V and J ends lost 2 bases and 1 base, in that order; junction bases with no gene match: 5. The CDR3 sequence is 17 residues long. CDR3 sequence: CASSPASTGGNTGELFF. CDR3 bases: TGTGCCAGCTCACCAGCTTCGACAGGGGGGAACACCGGGGAGCTGTTTTTT.

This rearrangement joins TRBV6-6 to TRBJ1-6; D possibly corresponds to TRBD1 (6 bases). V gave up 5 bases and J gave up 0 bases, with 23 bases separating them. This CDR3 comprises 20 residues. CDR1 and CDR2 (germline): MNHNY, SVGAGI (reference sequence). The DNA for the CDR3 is TGTGCCAGCAGTCTTACCCCCCCCGGACAGTTGAGCTCCTATAATTCACCCCTCCACTTT. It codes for CASSLTPPGQLSSYNSPLHF.

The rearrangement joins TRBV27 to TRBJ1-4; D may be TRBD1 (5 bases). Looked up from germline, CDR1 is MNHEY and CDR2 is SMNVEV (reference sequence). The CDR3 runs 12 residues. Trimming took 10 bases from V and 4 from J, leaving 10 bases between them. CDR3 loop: CATQDINEKLFF. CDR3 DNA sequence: TGTGCCACTCAGGACATTAATGAAAAACTGTTTTTT.

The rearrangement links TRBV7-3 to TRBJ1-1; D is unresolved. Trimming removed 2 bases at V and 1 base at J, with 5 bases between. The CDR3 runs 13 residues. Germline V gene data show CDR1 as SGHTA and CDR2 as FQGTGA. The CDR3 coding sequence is TGTGCCAGCAGCTTACAAGAGAACACTGAAGCTTTCTTT. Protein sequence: CASSLQENTEAFF.

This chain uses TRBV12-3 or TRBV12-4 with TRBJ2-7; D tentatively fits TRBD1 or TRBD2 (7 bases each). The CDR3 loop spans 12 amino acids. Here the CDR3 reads CASRGGGYEQYF. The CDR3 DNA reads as TGTGCTTCCAGGGGGGGCGGTTACGAGCAGTACTTC.

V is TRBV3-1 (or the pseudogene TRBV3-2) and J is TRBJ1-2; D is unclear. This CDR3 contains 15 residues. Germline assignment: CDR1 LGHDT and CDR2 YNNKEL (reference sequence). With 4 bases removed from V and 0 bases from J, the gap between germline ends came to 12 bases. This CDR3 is CASSLIGLPNYGYTF. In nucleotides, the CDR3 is TGTGCCAGCAGCCTCATAGGCCTACCTAACTATGGCTACACCTTC.

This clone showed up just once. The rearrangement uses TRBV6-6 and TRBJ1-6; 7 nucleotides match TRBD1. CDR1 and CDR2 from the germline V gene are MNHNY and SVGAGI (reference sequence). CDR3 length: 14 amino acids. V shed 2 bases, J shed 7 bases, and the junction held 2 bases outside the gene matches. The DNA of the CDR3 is TGTGCCAGCAGTTACCCGGGACAGAATTCACCCCTCCACTTT. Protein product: CASSYPGQNSPLHF.

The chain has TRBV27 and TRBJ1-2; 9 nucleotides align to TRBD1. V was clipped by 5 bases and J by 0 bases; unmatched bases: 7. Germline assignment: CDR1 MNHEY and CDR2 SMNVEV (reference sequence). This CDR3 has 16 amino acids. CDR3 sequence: CASSPGTGLANYGYTF. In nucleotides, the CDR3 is TGTGCCAGCAGTCCGGGGACAGGGCTAGCTAACTATGGCTACACCTTC.

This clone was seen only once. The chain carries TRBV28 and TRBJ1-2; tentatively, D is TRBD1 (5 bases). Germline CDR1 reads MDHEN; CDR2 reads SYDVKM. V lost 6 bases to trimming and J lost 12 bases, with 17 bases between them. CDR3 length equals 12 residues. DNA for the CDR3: TGTGCCAGCAGCTCTAATCCTGAGGGGAACACCTTC. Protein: CASSSNPEGNTF.

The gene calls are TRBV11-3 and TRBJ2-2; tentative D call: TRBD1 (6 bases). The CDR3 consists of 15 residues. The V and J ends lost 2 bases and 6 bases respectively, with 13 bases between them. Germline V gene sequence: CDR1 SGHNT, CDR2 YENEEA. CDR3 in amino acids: CASSLKSRQAGELFF. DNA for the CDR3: TGTGCCAGCAGCTTAAAGAGCCGACAGGCCGGGGAGCTGTTTTTT.

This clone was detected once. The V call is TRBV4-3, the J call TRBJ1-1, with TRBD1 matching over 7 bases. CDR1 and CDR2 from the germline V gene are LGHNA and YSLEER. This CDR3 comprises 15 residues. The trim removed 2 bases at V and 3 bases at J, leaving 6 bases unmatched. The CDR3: CASSQWTGAYTEAFF. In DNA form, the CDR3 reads TGCGCCAGCAGCCAATGGACAGGAGCGTACACTGAAGCTTTCTTT.

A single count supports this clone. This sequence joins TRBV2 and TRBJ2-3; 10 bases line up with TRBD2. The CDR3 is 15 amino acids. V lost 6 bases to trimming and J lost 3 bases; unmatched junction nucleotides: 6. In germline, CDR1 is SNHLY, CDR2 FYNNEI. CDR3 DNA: TGTGCCAGCAGCTATAGCGGGGGGCCGACAGATACGCAGTATTTT. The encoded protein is CASSYSGGPTDTQYF.

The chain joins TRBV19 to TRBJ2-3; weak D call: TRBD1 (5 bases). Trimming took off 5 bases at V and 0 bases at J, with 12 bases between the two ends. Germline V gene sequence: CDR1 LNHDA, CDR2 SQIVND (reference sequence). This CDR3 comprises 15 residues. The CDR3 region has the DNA TGTGCCAGTAGTCCCTGGACAACTAGCACAGATACGCAGTATTTT. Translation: CASSPWTTSTDTQYF. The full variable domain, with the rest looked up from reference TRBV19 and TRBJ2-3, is DGGITQSPKYLFRKEGQNVTLSCEQNLNHDAMYWYRQDPGQGLRLIYYSQIVNDFQKGDIAEGYSVSREKKESFPLTVTSAQKNPTAFYLCASSPWTTSTDTQYFGPGTRLTVL.

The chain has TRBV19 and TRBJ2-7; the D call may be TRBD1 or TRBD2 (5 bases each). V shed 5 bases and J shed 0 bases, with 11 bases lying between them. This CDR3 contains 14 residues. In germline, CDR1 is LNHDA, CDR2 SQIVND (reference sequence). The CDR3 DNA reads TGTGCCAGTAGTGCGTCAGGGAGCTCCTACGAGCAGTACTTC. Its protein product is CASSASGSSYEQYF.

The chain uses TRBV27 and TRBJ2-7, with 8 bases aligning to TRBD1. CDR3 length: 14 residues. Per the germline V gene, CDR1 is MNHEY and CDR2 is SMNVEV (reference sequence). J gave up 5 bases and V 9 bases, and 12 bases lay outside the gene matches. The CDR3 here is CASYSGTGVHEQYF. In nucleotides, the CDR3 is TGTGCCAGTTATTCCGGGACAGGCGTCCACGAGCAGTACTTC.

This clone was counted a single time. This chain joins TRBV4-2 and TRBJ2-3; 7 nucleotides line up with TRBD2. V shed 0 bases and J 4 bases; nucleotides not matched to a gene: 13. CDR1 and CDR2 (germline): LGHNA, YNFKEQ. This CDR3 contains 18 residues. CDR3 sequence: CASSQDGGVRGGADTQYF. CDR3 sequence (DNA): TGTGCCAGCAGCCAAGATGGGGGGGTACGGGGCGGCGCAGATACGCAGTATTTT.

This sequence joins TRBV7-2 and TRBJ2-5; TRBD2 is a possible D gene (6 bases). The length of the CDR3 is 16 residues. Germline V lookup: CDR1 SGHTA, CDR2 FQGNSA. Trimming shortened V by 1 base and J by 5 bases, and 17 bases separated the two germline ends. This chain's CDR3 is CASSLGLVGGRETQYF. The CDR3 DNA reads TGTGCCAGCAGCTTAGGATTGGTCGGGGGTAGGGAGACCCAGTACTTC. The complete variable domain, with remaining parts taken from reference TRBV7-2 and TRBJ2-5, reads GAGVSQSPSNKVTEKGKDVELRCDPISGHTALYWYRQSLGQGLEFLIYFQGNSAPDKSGLPSDRFSAERTGGSVSTLTIQRTQQEDSAVYLCASSLGLVGGRETQYFGPGTRLLVL.

This chain's CDR3 is CASSLHRGVSYEQYF. The CDR3 DNA sequence: TGCGCCAGCAGCTTGCACCGGGGGGTCTCCTACGAGCAGTACTTC. The genes are TRBV5-1 and TRBJ2-7; 7 bases are a match to TRBD2. Trimming removed 1 base from V and 0 bases from J; junction bases left unmatched: 4. CDR1 and CDR2 from the germline V gene are SGHRS and YFSETQ. The CDR3 length is 15 residues.

The CDR3 DNA reads as TGTGCCAGCAGTAAAACTGGACGGGGAAGCTCTGGAAACACCATATATTTT. It encodes CASSKTGRGSSGNTIYF. The gene calls are TRBV2 and TRBJ1-3; no reliable D call. This CDR3 is 17 amino acids long. Germline V gene lookup returns CDR1 SNHLY and CDR2 FYNNEI. Trimming shortened V by 5 bases and J by 0 bases, and 17 bases separated the two germline ends.

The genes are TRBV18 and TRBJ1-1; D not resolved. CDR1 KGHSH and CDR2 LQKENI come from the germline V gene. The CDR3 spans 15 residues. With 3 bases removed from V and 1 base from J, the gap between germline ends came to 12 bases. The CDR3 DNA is TGTGCCAGCTCACCCGGGGTCGTCCAGAACACTGAAGCTTTCTTT. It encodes CASSPGVVQNTEAFF. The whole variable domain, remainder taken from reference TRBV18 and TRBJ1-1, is NAGVMQNPRHLVRRRGQEARLRCSPMKGHSHVYWYRQLPEEGLKFMVYLQKENIIDESGMPKERFSAEFPKEGPSILRIQQVVRGDSAAYFCASSPGVVQNTEAFFGQGTRLTVV.